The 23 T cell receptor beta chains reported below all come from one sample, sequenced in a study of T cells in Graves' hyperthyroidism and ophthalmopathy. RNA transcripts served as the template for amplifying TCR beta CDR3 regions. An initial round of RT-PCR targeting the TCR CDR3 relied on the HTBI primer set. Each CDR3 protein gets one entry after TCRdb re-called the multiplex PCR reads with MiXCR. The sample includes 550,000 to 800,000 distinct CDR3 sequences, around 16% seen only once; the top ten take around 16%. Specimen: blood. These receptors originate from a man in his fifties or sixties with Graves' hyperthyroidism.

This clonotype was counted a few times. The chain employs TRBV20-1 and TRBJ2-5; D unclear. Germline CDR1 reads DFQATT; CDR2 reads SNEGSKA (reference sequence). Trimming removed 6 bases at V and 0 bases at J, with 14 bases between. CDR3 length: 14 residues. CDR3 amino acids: CSAPIVGYQETQYF. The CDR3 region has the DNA TGCAGTGCGCCCATCGTGGGGTACCAAGAGACCCAGTACTTC.

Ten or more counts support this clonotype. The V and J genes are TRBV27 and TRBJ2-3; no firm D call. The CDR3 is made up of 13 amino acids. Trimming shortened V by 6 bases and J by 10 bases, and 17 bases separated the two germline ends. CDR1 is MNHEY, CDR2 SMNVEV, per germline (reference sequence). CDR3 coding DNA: TGTGCCAGCAGCCCACTCCTCAATTATGCGCAGTATTTT. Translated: CASSPLLNYAQYF.

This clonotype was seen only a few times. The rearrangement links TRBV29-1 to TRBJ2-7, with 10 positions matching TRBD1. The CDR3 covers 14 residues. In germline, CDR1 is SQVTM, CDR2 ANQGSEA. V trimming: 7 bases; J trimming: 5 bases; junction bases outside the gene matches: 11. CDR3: CSGIGQGGMDEQYF. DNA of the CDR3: TGCAGCGGTATCGGACAGGGGGGAATGGACGAGCAGTACTTC.

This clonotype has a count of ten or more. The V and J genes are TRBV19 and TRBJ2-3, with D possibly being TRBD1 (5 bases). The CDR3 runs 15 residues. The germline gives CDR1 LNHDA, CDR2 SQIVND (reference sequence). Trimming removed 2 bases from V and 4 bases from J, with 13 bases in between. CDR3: CASSIQAGLADTQYF. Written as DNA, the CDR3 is TGTGCCAGTAGTATACAGGCAGGGTTGGCAGATACGCAGTATTTT.

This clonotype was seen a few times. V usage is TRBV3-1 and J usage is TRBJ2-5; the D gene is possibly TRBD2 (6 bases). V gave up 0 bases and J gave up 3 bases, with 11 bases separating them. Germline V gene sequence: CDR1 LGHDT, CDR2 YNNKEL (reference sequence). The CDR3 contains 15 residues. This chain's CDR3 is CASSQEGTAKETQYF. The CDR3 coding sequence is TGTGCCAGCAGCCAAGAAGGGACTGCGAAAGAGACCCAGTACTTC.

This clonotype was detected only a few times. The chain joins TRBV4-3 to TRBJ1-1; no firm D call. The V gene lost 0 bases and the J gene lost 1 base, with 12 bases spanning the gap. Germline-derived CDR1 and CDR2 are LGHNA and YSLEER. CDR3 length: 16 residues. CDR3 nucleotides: TGCGCCAGCAGCCAAGATCGGGGTATTAGGAACACTGAAGCTTTCTTT. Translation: CASSQDRGIRNTEAFF.

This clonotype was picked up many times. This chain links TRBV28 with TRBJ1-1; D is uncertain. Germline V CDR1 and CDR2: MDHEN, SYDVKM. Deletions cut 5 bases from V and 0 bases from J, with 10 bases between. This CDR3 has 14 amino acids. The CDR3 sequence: CASSQINLNTEAFF. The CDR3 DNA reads TGTGCCAGCAGTCAAATCAACTTGAACACTGAAGCTTTCTTT.

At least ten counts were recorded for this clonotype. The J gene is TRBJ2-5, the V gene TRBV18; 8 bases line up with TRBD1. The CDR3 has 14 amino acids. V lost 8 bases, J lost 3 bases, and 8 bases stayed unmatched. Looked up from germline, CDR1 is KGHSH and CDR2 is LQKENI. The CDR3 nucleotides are TGTGCCAGCAGTCCGAGGACAGGGAAAGAGACCCAGTACTTC. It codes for CASSPRTGKETQYF.

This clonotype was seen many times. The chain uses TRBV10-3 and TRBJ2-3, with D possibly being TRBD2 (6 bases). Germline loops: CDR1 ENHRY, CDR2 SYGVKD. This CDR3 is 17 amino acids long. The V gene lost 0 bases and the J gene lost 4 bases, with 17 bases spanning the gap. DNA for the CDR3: TGTGCCATCAGTGAGTCGTTACGGGAGAATGCGGCAGATACGCAGTATTTT. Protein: CAISESLRENAADTQYF.

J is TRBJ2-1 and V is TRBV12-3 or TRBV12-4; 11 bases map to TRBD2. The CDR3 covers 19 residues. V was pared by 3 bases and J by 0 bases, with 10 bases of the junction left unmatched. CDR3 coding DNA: TGTGCCAGCAGTTTTTTAAGAGCCGGGACTAGCGGCTCCTACAATGAGCAGTTCTTC. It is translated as CASSFLRAGTSGSYNEQFF.

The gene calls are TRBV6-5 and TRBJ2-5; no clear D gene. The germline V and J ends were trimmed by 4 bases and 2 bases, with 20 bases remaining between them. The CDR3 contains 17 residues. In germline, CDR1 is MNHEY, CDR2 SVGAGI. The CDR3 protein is CASSFDPYGRQQETQYF. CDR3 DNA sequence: TGTGCCAGCAGTTTCGACCCCTACGGACGGCAGCAAGAGACCCAGTACTTC.

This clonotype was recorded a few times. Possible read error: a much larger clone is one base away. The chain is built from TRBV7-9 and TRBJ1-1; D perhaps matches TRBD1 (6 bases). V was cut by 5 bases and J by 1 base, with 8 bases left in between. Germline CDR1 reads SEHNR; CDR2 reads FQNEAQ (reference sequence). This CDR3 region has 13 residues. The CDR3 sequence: CASSGQPNTEAFF. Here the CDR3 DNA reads TGTGCCAGCAGCGGACAGCCGAACACTGAAGCTTTCTTT.

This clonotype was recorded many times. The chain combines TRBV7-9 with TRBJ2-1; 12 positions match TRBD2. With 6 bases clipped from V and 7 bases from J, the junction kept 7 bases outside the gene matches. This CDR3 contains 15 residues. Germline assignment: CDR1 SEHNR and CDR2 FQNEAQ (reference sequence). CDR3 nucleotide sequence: TGTGCCAGCAGTTATCTAGCGGGAGGGAGGAATGAGCAGTTCTTC. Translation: CASSYLAGGRNEQFF.

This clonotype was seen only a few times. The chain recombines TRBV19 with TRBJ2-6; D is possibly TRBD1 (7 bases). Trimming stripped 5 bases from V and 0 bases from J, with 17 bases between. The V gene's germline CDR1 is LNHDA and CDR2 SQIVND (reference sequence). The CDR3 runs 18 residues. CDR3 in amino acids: CASSWGARGISGANVLTF. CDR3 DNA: TGTGCCAGTAGTTGGGGGGCCAGGGGGATCTCTGGGGCCAACGTCCTGACTTTC.

This chain's CDR3 is CSARVQMNTEAFF. The DNA of the CDR3 is TGCAGTGCTAGAGTACAAATGAACACTGAAGCTTTCTTT. This chain uses TRBV20-1 with TRBJ1-1; D is unresolved. The CDR3 length is 13 residues. The V gene's germline CDR1 is DFQATT and CDR2 SNEGSKA (reference sequence). Trimming stripped 1 base from V and 0 bases from J, with 6 bases between.

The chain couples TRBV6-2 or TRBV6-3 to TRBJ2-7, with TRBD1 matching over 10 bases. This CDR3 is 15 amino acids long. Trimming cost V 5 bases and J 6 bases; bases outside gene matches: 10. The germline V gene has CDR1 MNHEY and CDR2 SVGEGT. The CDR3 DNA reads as TGTGCCAGCAGTCCTCCCCGGGACAGGGGTCTCGAGCAGTACTTC. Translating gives CASSPPRDRGLEQYF.

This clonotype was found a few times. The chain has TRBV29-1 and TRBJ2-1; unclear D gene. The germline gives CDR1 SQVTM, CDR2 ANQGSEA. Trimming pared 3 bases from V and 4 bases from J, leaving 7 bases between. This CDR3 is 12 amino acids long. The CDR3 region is CSVENYYNEQFF. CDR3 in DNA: TGCAGCGTTGAGAATTATTACAATGAGCAGTTCTTC.

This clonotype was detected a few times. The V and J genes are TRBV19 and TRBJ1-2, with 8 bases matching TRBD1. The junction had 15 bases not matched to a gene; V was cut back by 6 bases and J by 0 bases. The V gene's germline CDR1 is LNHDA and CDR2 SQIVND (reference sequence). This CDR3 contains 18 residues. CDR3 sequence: CASSGPRDRTIANYGYTF. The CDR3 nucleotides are TGTGCCAGTAGCGGGCCCCGGGACAGGACTATCGCTAACTATGGCTACACCTTC.

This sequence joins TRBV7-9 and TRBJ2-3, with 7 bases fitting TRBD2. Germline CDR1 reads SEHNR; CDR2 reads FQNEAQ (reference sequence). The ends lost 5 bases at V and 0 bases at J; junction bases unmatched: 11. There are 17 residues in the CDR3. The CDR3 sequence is CASSPSPLAASTDTQYF. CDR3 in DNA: TGTGCCAGCAGCCCGTCCCCTCTAGCGGCGAGCACAGATACGCAGTATTTT.

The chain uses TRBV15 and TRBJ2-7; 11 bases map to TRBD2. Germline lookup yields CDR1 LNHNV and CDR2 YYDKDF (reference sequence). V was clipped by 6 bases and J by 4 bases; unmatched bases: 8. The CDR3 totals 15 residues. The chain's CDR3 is CATRTTSGILYEQYF. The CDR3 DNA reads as TGTGCCACCAGAACGACTAGCGGGATCCTATACGAGCAGTACTTC.

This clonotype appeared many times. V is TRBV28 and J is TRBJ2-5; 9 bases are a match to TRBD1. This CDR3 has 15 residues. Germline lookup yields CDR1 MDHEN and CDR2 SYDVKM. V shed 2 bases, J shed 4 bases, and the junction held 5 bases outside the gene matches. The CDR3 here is CASSLSTGGVETQYF. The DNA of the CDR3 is TGTGCCAGCAGTTTAAGCACAGGGGGCGTAGAGACCCAGTACTTC.

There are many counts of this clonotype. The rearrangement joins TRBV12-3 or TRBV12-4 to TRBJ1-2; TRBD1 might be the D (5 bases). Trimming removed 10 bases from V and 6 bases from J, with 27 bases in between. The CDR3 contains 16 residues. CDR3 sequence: CATFWGLGLGGNGYTF. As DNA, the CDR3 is TGTGCCACCTTCTGGGGCCTGGGCCTCGGAGGGAATGGCTACACCTTC.

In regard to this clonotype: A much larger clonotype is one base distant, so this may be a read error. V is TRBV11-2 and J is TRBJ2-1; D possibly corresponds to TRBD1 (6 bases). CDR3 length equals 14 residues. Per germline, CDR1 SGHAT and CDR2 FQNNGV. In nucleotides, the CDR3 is TGTGCCAGCAGCTTAAGAACAGGGTGGGATGAGCAGTCCTTC. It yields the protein CASSLRTGWDEQSF.